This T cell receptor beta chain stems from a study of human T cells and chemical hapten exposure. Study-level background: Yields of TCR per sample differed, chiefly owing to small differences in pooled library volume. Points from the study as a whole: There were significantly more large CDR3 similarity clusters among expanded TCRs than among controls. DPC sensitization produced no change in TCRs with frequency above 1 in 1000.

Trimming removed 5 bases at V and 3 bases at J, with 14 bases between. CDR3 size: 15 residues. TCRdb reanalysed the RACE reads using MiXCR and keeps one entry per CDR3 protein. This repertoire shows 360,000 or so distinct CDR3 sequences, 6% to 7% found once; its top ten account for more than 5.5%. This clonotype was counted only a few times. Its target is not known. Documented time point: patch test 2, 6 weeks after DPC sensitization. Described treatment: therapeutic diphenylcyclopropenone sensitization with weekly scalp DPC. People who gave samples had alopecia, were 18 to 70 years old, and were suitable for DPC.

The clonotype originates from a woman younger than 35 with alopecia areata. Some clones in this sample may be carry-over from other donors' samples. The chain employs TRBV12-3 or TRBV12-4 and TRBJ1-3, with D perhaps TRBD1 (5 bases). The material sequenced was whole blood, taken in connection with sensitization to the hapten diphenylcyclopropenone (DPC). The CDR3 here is CASSTMVRGGNTIYF. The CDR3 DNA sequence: TGTGCCAGCAGTACAATGGTTAGGGGTGGAAACACCATATATTTT.